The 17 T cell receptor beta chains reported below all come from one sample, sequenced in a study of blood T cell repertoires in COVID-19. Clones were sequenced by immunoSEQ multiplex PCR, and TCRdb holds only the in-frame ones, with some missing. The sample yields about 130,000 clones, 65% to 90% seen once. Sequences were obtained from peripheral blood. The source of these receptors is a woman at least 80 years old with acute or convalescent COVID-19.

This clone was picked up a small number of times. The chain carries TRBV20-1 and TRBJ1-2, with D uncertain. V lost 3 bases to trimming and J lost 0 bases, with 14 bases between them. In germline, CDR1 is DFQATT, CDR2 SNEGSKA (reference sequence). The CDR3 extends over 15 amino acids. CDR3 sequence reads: CSASKVGLPNYGYTF. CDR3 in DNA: TGCAGTGCTAGTAAGGTCGGGTTACCTAACTATGGCTACACCTTC.

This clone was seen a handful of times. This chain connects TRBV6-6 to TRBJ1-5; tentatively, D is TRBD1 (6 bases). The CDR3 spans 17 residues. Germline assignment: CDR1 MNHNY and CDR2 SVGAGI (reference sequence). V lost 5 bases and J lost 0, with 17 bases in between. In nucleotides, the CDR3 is TGTGCCAGCAGTCCTCGGGGGCGGGGGTATAGCAATCAGCCCCAGCATTTT. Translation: CASSPRGRGYSNQPQHF.

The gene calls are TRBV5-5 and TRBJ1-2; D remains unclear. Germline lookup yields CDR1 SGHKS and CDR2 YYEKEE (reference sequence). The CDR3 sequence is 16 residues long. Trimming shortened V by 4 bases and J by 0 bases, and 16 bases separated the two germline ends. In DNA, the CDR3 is TGTGCCAGCAGCCCTTCACCTAACACAGCTAACTATGGCTACACCTTC. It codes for CASSPSPNTANYGYTF. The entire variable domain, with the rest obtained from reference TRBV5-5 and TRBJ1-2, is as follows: DAGVTQSPTHLIKTRGQQVTLRCSPISGHKSVSWYQQVLGQGPQFIFQYYEKEERGRGNFPDRFSARQFPNYSSELNVNALLLGDSALYLCASSPSPNTANYGYTFGSGTRLTVV.

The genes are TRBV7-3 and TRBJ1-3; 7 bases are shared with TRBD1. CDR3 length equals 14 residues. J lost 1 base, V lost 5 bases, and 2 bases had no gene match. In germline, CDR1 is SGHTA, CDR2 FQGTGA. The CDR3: CASSPTGSGNTIYF. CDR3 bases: TGTGCCAGCAGCCCGACAGGGTCTGGAAACACCATATATTTT.

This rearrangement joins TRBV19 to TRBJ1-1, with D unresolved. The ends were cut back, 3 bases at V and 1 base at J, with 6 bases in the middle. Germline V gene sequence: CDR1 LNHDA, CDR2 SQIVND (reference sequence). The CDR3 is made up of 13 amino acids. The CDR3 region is CASSISWNTEAFF. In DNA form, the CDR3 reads TGTGCCAGTAGTATTAGCTGGAACACTGAAGCTTTCTTT. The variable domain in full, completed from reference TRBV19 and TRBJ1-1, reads DGGITQSPKYLFRKEGQNVTLSCEQNLNHDAMYWYRQDPGQGLRLIYYSQIVNDFQKGDIAEGYSVSREKKESFPLTVTSAQKNPTAFYLCASSISWNTEAFFGQGTRLTVV.

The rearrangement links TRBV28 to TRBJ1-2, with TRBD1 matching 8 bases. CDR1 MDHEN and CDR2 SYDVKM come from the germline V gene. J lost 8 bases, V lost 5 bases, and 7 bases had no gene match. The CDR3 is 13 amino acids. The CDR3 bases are TGTGCCAGCAGTCGGGGACAGGATTACGGCTACACCTTC. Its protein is CASSRGQDYGYTF.

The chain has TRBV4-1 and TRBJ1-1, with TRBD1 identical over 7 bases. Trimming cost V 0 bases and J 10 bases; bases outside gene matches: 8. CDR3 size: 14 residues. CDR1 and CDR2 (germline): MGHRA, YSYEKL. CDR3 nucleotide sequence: TGCGCCAGCAGCCAAGATGAGAGGGGGCCGGGAGCTTTCTTT. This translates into CASSQDERGPGAFF.

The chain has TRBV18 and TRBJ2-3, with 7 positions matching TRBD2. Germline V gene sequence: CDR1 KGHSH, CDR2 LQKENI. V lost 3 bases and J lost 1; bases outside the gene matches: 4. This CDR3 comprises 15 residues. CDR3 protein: CASSPGGGGTDTQYF. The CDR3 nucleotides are TGTGCCAGCTCACCTGGCGGGGGAGGCACAGATACGCAGTATTTT.

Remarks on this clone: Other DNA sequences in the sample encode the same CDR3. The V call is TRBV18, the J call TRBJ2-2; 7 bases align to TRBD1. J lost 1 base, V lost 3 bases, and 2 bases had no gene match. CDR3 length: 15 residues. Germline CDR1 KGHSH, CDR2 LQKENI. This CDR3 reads CASSPRTGNTGELFF. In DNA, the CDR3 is TGTGCCAGCTCACCGAGGACAGGGAACACCGGGGAGCTGTTTTTT.

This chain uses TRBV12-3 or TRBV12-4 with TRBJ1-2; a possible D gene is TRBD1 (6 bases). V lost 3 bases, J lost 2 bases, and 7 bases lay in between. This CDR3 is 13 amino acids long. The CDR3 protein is CASSFTGNYGYTF. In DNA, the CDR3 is TGTGCCAGCAGTTTCACAGGGAACTATGGCTACACCTTC.

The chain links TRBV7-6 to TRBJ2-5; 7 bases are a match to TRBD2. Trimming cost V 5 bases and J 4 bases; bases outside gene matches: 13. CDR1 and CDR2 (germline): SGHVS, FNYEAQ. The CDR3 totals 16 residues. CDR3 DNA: TGTGCCAGCAGCCCTAGGACGGGGGGAATGGGAGAGACCCAGTACTTC. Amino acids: CASSPRTGGMGETQYF.

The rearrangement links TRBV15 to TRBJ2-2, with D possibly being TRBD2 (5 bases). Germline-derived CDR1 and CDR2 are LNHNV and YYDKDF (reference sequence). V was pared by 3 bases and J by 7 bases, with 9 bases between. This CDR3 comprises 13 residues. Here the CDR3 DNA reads TGTGCCACCAGCAGTCACGGGGACGGGGAGCTGTTTTTT. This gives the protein CATSSHGDGELFF. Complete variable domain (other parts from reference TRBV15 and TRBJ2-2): DAMVIQNPRYQVTQFGKPVTLSCSQTLNHNVMYWYQQKSSQAPKLLFHYYDKDFNNEADTPDNFQSRRPNTSFCFLDIRSPGLGDTAMYLCATSSHGDGELFFGEGSRLTVL.

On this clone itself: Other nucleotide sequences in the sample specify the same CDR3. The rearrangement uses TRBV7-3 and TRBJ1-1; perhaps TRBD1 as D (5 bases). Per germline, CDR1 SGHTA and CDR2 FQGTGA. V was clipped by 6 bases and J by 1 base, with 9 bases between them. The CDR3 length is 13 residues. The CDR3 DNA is TGTGCCAGCAGTCTACAGGAGAACACTGAAGCTTTCTTT. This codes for CASSLQENTEAFF.

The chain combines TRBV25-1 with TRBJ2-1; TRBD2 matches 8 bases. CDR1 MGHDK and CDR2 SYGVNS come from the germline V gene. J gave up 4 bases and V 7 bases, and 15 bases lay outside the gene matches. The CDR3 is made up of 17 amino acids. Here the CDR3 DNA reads TGTGCCAGCATCGGGCCCCCTCCCGGGACTAGTTACAATGAGCAGTTCTTC. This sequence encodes CASIGPPPGTSYNEQFF.

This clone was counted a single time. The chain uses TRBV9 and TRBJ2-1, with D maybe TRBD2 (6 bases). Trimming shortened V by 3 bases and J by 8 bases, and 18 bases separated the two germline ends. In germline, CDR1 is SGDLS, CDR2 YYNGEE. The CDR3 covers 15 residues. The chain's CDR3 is CASSGGTPLHYEQFF. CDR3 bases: TGTGCCAGCAGCGGCGGGACTCCGCTCCACTATGAGCAGTTCTTC.

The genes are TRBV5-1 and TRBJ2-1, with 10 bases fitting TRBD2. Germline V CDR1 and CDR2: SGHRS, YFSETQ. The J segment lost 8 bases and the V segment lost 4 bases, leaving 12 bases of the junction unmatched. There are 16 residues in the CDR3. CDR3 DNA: TGCGCCAGCAGCCGCCCAAGCGGGGGGGCCGGGGATGAGCAGTTCTTC. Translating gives CASSRPSGGAGDEQFF.

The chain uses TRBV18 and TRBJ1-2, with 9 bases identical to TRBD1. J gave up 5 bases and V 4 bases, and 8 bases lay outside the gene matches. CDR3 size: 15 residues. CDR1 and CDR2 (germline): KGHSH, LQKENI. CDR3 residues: CASSHLRDREYGYTF. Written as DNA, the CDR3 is TGTGCCAGCTCACACCTCCGGGACAGGGAATATGGCTACACCTTC.